The 3 T cell receptor beta chains presented below share a single source sample, sequenced in a study of CD8+ T cells in alopecia areata. TCR sequencing used cDNA made by reverse transcription of extracted RNA. Sequenced by immunoSEQ multiplex PCR; TCRdb stores in-frame clones only, minus some. Among 170,000 or so clones, roughly 60% were seen once, and the ten largest hold 1.5% to 2%. This specimen consisted of CD4+ T cells sorted from blood, obtained at week 0. Source of these receptors: a human donor with alopecia areata.

The chain joins TRBV6-6 to TRBJ2-3; D gene uncertain. Trimming cost V 6 bases and J 5 bases, with 6 bases left between them. The CDR3 extends over 11 amino acids. CDR1 and CDR2 from the germline V gene are MNHNY and SVGAGI (reference sequence). The CDR3 sequence: CASSYRDTQYF. CDR3 nucleotide sequence: TGTGCCAGCAGCTATCGAGATACGCAGTATTTT.

This chain uses TRBV30 with TRBJ2-1; perhaps TRBD1 as D (5 bases). CDR3 size: 13 residues. V lost 2 bases to trimming and J lost 6 bases, with 11 bases between them. Germline CDR1 reads GTSNPN; CDR2 reads SVGIG (reference sequence). DNA for the CDR3: TGTGCCTGGAGTAGACAGCTAACCAATGAGCAGTTCTTC. Translated: CAWSRQLTNEQFF.

The chain links TRBV20-1 to TRBJ2-7; D might be TRBD2 (5 bases). V was shortened by 0 bases and J by 11 bases, with 11 bases between the two germline ends. The CDR3 has 11 amino acids. CDR1 is DFQATT and CDR2 is SNEGSKA in the germline V gene (reference sequence). This CDR3 is CSARDLGVEYF. In nucleotides, the CDR3 is TGCAGTGCTAGAGATCTCGGGGTTGAGTACTTC.